The 10 T cell receptor beta chains reported below all come from one sample, sequenced in a study of blood T cells in healthy people across ages. Then a second PCR, running about 7 to 11 cycles, was carried out with a sample-barcoded 5' primer and a J-beta primer mix. TCRdb re-derived calls from the 5' RACE reads in MiXCR, one entry per CDR3 protein. The data show some 1.6 million distinct CDR3 sequences, about 32% seen once. Sequences were obtained from blood. The receptors originated from a woman in her twenties or thirties in good health.

The V gene is TRBV29-1, the J gene TRBJ2-3; 9 nucleotides line up with TRBD1. CDR3 size: 14 residues. Germline-derived CDR1 and CDR2 are SQVTM and ANQGSEA. With 3 bases clipped from V and 1 base from J, the junction kept 2 bases outside the gene matches. CDR3 DNA sequence: TGCAGCGTTGAGGGGACAGGGCGCACAGATACGCAGTATTTT. Translating gives CSVEGTGRTDTQYF.

This clonotype was found many times. The chain combines TRBV4-1 with TRBJ1-2, with unresolved D. With 0 bases removed from V and 6 bases from J, the gap between germline ends came to 11 bases. The CDR3 spans 14 residues. The germline V gene has CDR1 MGHRA and CDR2 YSYEKL. In nucleotides, the CDR3 is TGCGCCAGCAGCCAAGAGAAAAGTTATGATGGCTACACCTTC. This gives the protein CASSQEKSYDGYTF.

Points on this clonotype: A much larger clone differs by one base, so this may be a read error. The chain uses TRBV29-1 and TRBJ2-1; a possible D gene is TRBD1 (6 bases). This CDR3 region has 14 residues. CDR1 and CDR2 (germline): SQVTM, ANQGSEA. The V end lost 8 bases, the J end lost 3 bases, and 17 bases lay between the germline ends. The CDR3 nucleotides are TGCAGCATTAAGACCCCCAGGGGCTACAATGAGCAGTTCTTC. This gives the protein CSIKTPRGYNEQFF.

This chain connects TRBV9 to TRBJ2-3, with D perhaps matching TRBD2 (5 bases). V was cut by 1 base and J by 0 bases, with 9 bases left in between. Germline V gives CDR1 SGDLS, CDR2 YYNGEE. This CDR3 comprises 15 residues. The CDR3: CASSVQAASTDTQYF. CDR3 in DNA: TGTGCCAGCAGCGTACAAGCGGCTAGCACAGATACGCAGTATTTT.

V gene TRBV7-9 combines with J gene TRBJ1-6; D remains unclear. The CDR3 has 14 amino acids. The germline V and J ends were trimmed by 5 bases and 9 bases, with 14 bases remaining between them. In germline, CDR1 is SEHNR, CDR2 FQNEAQ (reference sequence). CDR3: CASSPSPGGSPLHF. For the CDR3, the DNA is TGTGCCAGCAGCCCCAGCCCAGGCGGTTCACCCCTCCACTTT.

This sequence joins TRBV29-1 and TRBJ2-2, with 9 nucleotides matching TRBD2. In germline, CDR1 is SQVTM, CDR2 ANQGSEA. After removal of 5 bases from V and 7 bases from J, the junction contained 8 bases not matched to a gene. The CDR3 is 14 amino acids. CDR3 in amino acids: CSVRTSAGIGELFF. CDR3 nucleotides: TGCAGCGTTCGGACTAGCGCGGGTATCGGGGAGCTGTTTTTT.

This clonotype came up a few times. The V call is TRBV6-6, the J call TRBJ2-7; D might be TRBD1 (6 bases). Trimming left V 8 bases short and J 2 bases short, with 10 bases between. Germline loops: CDR1 MNHNY, CDR2 SVGAGI (reference sequence). This CDR3 contains 12 residues. The DNA of the CDR3 is TGTGCCAGCGGGGGCACACCCTACGAGCAGTACTTC. Protein sequence: CASGGTPYEQYF.

On this clonotype itself: Sequence at one end of the junction differs from germline and may be a read error. V and J are TRBV18 and TRBJ1-1; D remains ambiguous. The CDR3 runs 14 residues. CDR1 is KGHSH and CDR2 is LQKENI in the germline V gene. This CDR3 reads CASPPKDLDTEAFF. CDR3 DNA: TGTGCCAGCCCACCAAAGGATTTGGACACTGAAGCTTTCTTT.

In this sample, this clonotype turned up a few times. This sequence joins TRBV7-8 and TRBJ1-2, with a weak D call TRBD1 (6 bases). Between the trimmed V and J ends, which lost 2 bases and 4 bases, there was a span of 14 bases. The CDR3 consists of 15 residues. In germline, CDR1 is SGHVS, CDR2 FQNEAQ. In DNA, the CDR3 is TGTGCCAGCAGCTTATATGGGACACCGGGCTATGGCTACACCTTC. This sequence encodes CASSLYGTPGYGYTF.

The rearrangement joins TRBV9 to TRBJ1-1; TRBD1 matches 10 bases. The ends lost 5 bases at V and 1 base at J; junction bases unmatched: 5. Germline V gene data show CDR1 as SGDLS and CDR2 as YYNGEE. The CDR3 spans 15 residues. CDR3 sequence (DNA): TGTGCCAGCAGTCGAGGACAGGGGGGGAACACTGAAGCTTTCTTT. It translates to CASSRGQGGNTEAFF.